Listed below are T cell receptor beta chains from one sample, sequenced in a study of cytomegalovirus exposure and HLA in healthy donors. Here immunoSEQ multiplex PCR was the method, and the copy in TCRdb shows in-frame clones only, minus some. This repertoire includes 70,000 or so clones. The material sequenced was PBMCs. The source is a man aged 35 to 55 in good health and CMV-seronegative. CDR3s include the opening cysteine and the closing phenylalanine or tryptophan. The D gene is left open where the match is weak.

j_gene,v_gene,d_gene,CDR3aa,CDR3nt
TRBJ1-5,TRBV10-3,NA,CAISQGFNQPQHF,TGTGCCATCAGCCAGGGGTTCAATCAGCCCCAGCATTTT
TRBJ1-6,TRBV6-4,NA,CASSEIRHEDSPLHF,TGTGCCAGCAGTGAAATTCGGCATGAGGATTCACCCCTCCACTTT
TRBJ2-7,TRBV18,NA,CTSSPREALEESGYEQYF,TGTACCAGCTCACCAAGAGAGGCATTGGAAGAAAGTGGTTATGAGCAGTACTTC
TRBJ1-1,TRBV7-8,TRBD1,CASSWDRNTEAFF,TGTGCCAGCAGCTGGGACAGGAACACTGAAGCTTTCTTT
TRBJ2-7,TRBV5-1,NA,CASSLSPLRTSYEQYF,TGCGCCAGCAGCTTGTCCCCCCTACGTACCTCCTACGAGCAGTACTTC
TRBJ2-7,TRBV5-1,TRBD1,CASSLAIMDRGVREQYF,TGCGCCAGCAGCTTGGCGATTATGGACAGGGGTGTTCGCGAGCAGTACTTC
TRBJ2-5,TRBV6-1,NA,CASSLGHQETQYF,TGTGCCAGCAGCTTGGGACATCAAGAGACCCAGTACTTC
TRBJ2-6,TRBV19,NA,CASSSGETSTGANVLTF,TGTGCCAGTAGTTCAGGGGAGACCTCCACTGGGGCCAACGTCCTGACTTTC
TRBJ1-6,TRBV2,NA,CASSEGQAYNSPLHF,TGTGCCAGCAGTGAAGGACAGGCCTATAATTCACCCCTCCACTTT
TRBJ2-1,TRBV5-6,NA,CASTLGAFPNNEQFF,TGTGCCAGCACCCTAGGGGCTTTCCCCAACAATGAGCAGTTCTTC
TRBJ2-1,TRBV18,NA,CASSLLGGKSNEQFF,TGTGCCAGCTCACTCCTTGGGGGCAAGAGCAATGAGCAGTTCTTC
TRBJ2-5,TRBV6-5,NA,CASSRTEETQYF,TGTGCCAGCAGTCGGACAGAAGAGACCCAGTACTTC